This record concerns one T cell receptor beta chain sequence. These data originate in a study of blood T cell repertoires in COVID-19. Study-level background: Acute-phase and convalescent COVID-19 samples originated in the United States, Italy and Spain. Nucleic acid was either cDNA or gDNA, and it came from T cells, B-cell-depleted T cells, or PBMCs.

How the authors handled the data: Nucleated cell counts were estimated from reference gene primer amplification. Libraries were prepared by immunoSEQ multiplex PCR; TCRdb keeps only in-frame clonotypes and omits some of them. The V and J calls and the clone size are those of that table, but D and trimming were determined from the DNA. The sample shows 30,000 to 45,000 clones, approximately 81% of them seen only once. This CDR3 spans 12 amino acids. Trimming removed 5 bases from V and 6 bases from J, with 12 bases in between. Germline V gene lookup returns CDR1 SQVTM and CDR2 ANQGSEA. The J gene is TRBJ2-3, the V gene TRBV29-1; D is possibly TRBD2 (6 bases). The specimen sequenced was peripheral blood. This TCR came from a man older than 75 with active or convalescent COVID-19. CDR3 amino acids: CSVRAGGDTQYF. CDR3 bases: TGCAGCGTTCGAGCGGGTGGGGATACGCAGTATTTT.